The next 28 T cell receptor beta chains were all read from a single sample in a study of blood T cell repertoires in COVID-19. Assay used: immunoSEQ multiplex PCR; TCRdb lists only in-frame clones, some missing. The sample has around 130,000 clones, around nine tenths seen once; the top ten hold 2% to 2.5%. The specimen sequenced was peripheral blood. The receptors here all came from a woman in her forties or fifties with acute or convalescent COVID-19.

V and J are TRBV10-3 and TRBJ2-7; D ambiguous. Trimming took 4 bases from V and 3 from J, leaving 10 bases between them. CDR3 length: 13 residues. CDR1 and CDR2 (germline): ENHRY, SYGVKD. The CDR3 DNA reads TGTGCCATCAGTGCGACTTCGGGCTACGAGCAGTACTTC. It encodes CAISATSGYEQYF.

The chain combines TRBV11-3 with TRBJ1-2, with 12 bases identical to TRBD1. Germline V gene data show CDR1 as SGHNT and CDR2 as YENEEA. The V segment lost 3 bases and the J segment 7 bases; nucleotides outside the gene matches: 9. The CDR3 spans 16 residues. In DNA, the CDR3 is TGTGCCAGCAGCTTGGGGACAGGGGGCGGTGAGGTTGGCTACACCTTC. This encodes CASSLGTGGGEVGYTF. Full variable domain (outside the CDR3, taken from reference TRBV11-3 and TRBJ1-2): EAGVVQSPRYKIIEKKQPVAFWCNPISGHNTLYWYLQNLGQGPELLIRYENEEAVDDSQLPKDRFSAERLKGVDSTLKIQPAELGDSAVYLCASSLGTGGGEVGYTFGSGTRLTVV.

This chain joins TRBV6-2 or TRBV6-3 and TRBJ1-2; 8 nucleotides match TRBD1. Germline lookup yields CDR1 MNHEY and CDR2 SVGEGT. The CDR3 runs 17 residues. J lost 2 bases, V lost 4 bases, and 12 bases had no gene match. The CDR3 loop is CASSSTGDRRRNYGYTF. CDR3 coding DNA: TGTGCCAGCAGTTCGACCGGGGACAGGCGACGAAACTATGGCTACACCTTC.

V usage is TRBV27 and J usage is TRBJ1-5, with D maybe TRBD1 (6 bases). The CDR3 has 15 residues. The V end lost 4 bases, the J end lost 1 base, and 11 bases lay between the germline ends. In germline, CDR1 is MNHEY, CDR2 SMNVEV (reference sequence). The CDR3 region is CASSSQGQSNQPQHF. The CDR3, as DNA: TGTGCCAGCAGTTCCCAAGGACAGAGCAATCAGCCCCAGCATTTT.

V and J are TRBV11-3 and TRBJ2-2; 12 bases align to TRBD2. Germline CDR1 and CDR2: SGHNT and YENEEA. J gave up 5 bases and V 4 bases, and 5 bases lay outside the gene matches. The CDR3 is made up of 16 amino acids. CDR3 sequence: CASSSGLAGITGELFF. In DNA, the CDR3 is TGTGCCAGCAGCTCAGGACTAGCGGGAATTACCGGGGAGCTGTTTTTT.

The CDR3 DNA is TGTGCCAGCAGTTACGGGCTAGCGGGACGCGCAGATACGCAGTATTTT. Its protein is CASSYGLAGRADTQYF. The rearrangement joins TRBV6-5 to TRBJ2-3; 9 positions agree with TRBD2. Germline V gene data show CDR1 as MNHEY and CDR2 as SVGAGI. The CDR3 sequence is 16 residues long. V dropped 2 bases and J dropped 4; count of bases not matched to a gene: 7.

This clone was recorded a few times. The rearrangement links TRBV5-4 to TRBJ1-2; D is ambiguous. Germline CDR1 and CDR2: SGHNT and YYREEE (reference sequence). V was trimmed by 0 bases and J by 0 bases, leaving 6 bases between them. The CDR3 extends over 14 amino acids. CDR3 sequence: CASSLGGANYGYTF. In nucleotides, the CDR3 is TGTGCCAGCAGCTTGGGGGGAGCTAACTATGGCTACACCTTC.

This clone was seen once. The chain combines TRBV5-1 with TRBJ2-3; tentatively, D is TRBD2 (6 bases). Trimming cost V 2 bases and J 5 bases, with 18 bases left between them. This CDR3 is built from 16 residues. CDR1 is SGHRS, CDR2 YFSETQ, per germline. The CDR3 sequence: CASSFELMGGGDTQYF. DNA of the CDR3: TGCGCCAGCAGCTTTGAGCTCATGGGGGGAGGAGATACGCAGTATTTT.

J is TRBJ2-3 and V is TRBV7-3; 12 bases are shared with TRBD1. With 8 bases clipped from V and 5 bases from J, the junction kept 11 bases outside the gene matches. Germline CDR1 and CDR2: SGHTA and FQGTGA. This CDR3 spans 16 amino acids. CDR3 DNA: TGTGCCAGCGGACCGGGCGGGACAGGGGGCGGAGATACGCAGTATTTT. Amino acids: CASGPGGTGGGDTQYF.

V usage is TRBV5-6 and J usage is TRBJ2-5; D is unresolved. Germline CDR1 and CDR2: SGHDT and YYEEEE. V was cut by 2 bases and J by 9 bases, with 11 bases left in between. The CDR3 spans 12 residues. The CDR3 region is CASSFQDDAQYF. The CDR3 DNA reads TGTGCCAGCAGCTTCCAGGATGATGCCCAGTACTTC.

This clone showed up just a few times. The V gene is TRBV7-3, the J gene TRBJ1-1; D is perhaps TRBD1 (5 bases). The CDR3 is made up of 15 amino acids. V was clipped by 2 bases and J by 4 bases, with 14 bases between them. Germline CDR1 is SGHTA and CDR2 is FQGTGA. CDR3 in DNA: TGTGCCAGCAGCTTAGTAGGTGGGGGGAGCACTGAAGCTTTCTTT. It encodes CASSLVGGGSTEAFF.

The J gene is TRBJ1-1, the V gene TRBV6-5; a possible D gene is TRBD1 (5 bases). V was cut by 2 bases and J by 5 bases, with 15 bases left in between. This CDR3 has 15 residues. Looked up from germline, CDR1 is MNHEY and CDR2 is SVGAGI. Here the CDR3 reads CASSYGRGLGTEAFF. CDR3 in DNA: TGTGCCAGCAGTTACGGCCGGGGGTTGGGAACTGAAGCTTTCTTT.

The CDR3 sequence is CASSQKWGGNQPQHF. The CDR3 bases are TGTGCCAGCAGCCAAAAATGGGGGGGCAATCAGCCCCAGCATTTT. The chain combines TRBV3-1 (or the pseudogene TRBV3-2) with TRBJ1-5; possibly TRBD1 for D (5 bases). V lost 2 bases and J 2 bases, leaving 10 bases between the germline ends. This CDR3 spans 15 amino acids. The germline V gene encodes CDR1 LGHDT and CDR2 YNNKEL (reference sequence).

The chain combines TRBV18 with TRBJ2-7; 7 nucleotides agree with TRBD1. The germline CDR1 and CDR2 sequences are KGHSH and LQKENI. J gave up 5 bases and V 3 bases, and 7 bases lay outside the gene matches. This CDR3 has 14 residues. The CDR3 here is CASSPRQGTDEQYF. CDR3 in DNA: TGTGCCAGCTCACCGAGACAGGGAACCGACGAGCAGTACTTC.

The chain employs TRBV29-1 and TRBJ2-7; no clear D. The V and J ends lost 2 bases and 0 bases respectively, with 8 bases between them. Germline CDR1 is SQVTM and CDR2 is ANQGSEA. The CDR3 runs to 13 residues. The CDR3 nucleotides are TGCAGCGTTGAAACCGGGTTCTCCTACGAGCAGTACTTC. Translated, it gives CSVETGFSYEQYF.

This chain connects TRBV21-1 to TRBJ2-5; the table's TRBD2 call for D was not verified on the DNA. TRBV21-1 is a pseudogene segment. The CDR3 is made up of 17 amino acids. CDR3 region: CASTRTISGGRGETQYF. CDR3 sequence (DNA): TGTGCCAGCACCAGGACGATTAGCGGGGGCCGGGGGGAGACCCAGTACTTC.

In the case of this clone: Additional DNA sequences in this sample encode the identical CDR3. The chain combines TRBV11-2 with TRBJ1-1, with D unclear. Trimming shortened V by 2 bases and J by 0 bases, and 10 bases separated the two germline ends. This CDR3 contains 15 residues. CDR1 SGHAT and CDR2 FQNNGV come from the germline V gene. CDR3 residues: CASSLSVGLNTEAFF. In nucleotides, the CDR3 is TGTGCCAGCAGCTTATCCGTCGGTTTGAACACTGAAGCTTTCTTT.

CDR3 protein: CASSRRDTIDDGYTF. The CDR3, as DNA: TGTGCCAGCAGCCGTAGGGACACCATAGACGATGGCTACACCTTC. This rearrangement joins TRBV7-9 to TRBJ1-2; a possible D gene is TRBD1 (6 bases). The CDR3 covers 15 residues. CDR1 is SEHNR and CDR2 is FQNEAQ in the germline V gene (reference sequence). Trimming removed 5 bases at V and 6 bases at J, with 19 bases between.

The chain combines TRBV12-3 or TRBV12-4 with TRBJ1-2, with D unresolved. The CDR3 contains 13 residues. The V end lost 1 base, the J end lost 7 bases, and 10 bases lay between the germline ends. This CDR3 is CASSLEGLSGYTF. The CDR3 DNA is TGTGCCAGCAGTTTAGAAGGACTTTCTGGCTACACCTTC.

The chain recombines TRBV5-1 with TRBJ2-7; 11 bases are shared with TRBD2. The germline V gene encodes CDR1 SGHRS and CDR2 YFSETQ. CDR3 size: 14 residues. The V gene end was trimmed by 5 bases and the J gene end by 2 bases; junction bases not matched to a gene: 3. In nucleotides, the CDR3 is TGCGCCAGCAGTTCTAGCGGGGGGACCTACGAGCAGTACTTC. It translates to CASSSSGGTYEQYF.

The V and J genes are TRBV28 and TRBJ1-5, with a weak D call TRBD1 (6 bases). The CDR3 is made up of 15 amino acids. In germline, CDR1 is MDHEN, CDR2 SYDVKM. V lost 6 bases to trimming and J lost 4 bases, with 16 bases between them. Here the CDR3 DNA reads TGTGCCAGCAGGGAGGGAGGGGGATTGAATCAGCCCCAGCATTTT. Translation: CASREGGGLNQPQHF.

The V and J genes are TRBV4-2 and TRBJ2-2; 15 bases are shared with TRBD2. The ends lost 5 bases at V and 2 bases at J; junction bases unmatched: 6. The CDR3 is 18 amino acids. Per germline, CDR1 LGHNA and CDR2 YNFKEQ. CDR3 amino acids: CASSTRTSGGANTGELFF. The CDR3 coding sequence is TGTGCCAGCAGCACCCGGACTAGCGGGGGGGCCAACACCGGGGAGCTGTTTTTT.

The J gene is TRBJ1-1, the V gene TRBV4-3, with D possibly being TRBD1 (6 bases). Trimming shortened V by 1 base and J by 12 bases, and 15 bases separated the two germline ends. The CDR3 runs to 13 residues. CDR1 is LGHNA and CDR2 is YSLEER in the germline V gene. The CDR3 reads CASSQGQAESPFF. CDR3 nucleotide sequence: TGCGCCAGCAGCCAAGGACAGGCCGAGTCGCCTTTCTTT.

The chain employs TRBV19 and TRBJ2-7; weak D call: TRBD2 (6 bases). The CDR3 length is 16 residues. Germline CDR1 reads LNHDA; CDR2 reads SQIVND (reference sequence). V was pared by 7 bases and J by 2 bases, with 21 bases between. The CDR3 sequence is CASNSAGRRGTYEQYF. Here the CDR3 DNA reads TGTGCCAGTAACTCAGCCGGACGGAGGGGCACCTACGAGCAGTACTTC.

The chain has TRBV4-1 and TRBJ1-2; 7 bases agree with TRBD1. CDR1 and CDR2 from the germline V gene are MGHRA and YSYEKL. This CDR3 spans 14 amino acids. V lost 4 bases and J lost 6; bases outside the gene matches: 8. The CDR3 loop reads CASSRRTGNDGYTF. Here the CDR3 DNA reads TGCGCCAGCAGCCGTCGGACAGGCAACGATGGCTACACCTTC.

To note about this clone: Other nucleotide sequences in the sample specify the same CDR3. Here the CDR3 reads CASSPGVSTDTQYF. The CDR3 coding sequence is TGTGCCAGCAGCCCGGGTGTGAGCACAGATACGCAGTATTTT. V is TRBV11-3 and J is TRBJ2-3; unclear D gene. The CDR3 covers 14 residues. Germline V gene sequence: CDR1 SGHNT, CDR2 YENEEA. V shed 5 bases and J shed 0 bases, with 9 bases lying between them. The whole variable domain, remainder taken from reference TRBV11-3 and TRBJ2-3, is EAGVVQSPRYKIIEKKQPVAFWCNPISGHNTLYWYLQNLGQGPELLIRYENEEAVDDSQLPKDRFSAERLKGVDSTLKIQPAELGDSAVYLCASSPGVSTDTQYFGPGTRLTVL.

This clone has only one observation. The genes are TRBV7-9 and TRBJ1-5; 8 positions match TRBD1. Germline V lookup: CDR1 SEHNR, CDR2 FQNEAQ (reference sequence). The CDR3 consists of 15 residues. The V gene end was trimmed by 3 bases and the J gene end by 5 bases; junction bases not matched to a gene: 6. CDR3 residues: CASSFGQGGYQPQHF. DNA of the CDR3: TGTGCCAGCAGCTTCGGACAGGGTGGTTATCAGCCCCAGCATTTT.

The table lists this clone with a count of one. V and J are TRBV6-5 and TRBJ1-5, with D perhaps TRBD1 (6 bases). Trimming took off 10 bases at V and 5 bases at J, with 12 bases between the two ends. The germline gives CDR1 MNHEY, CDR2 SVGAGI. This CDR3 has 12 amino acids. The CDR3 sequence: CATLQGDQPQHF. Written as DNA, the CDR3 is TGTGCCACCCTACAGGGTGATCAGCCCCAGCATTTT.